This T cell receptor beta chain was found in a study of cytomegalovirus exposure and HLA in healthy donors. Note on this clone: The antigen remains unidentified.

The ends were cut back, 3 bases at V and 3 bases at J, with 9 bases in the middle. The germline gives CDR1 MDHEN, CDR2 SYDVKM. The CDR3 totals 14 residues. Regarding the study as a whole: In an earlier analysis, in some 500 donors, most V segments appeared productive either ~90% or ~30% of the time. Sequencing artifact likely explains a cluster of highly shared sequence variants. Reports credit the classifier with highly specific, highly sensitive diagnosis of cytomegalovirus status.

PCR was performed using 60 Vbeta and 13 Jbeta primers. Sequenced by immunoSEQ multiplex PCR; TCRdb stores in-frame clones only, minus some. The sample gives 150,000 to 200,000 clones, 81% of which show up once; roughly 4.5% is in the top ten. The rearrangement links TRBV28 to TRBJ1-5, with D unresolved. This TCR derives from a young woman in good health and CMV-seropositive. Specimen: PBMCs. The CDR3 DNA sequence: TGTGCCAGCAGTTTGTTGCAGAACAATCAGCCCCAGCATTTT. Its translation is CASSLLQNNQPQHF.